The clone carrying this T cell receptor beta chain appeared a single time. These data are taken from a study of blood T cell repertoires in COVID-19. About the research overall: COVID-19 samples from acute and convalescent phases originated in the United States, Italy and Spain. T cells, B-cell-depleted T cells, or PBMCs provided the cDNA or gDNA that served as material.

This CDR3 has 14 residues. Germline-derived CDR1 and CDR2 are LNHDA and SQIVND (reference sequence). V was pared by 6 bases and J by 2 bases, with 2 bases of the junction left unmatched. In the authors' workflow: Amplification of reference gene primers provided the estimated nucleated cell counts. The table came from immunoSEQ multiplex PCR; TCRdb's copy has only in-frame clones and leaves some out. The V and J calls and clone size come from that table; D and trimming were worked out from the DNA. The sample shows 250,000 or so clones, 75% to 85% of them seen only once. The receptor was isolated from a man aged 35 to 55 who had recovered from COVID-19. The rearrangement links TRBV19 to TRBJ1-2; 11 bases are shared with TRBD1. The sequenced material came from peripheral blood. In nucleotides, the CDR3 is TGTGCCAGTAGCCGGGACAGGGGGAACTATGGCTACACCTTC. Its protein is CASSRDRGNYGYTF.